The entry below gives a single TCR beta chain sequence along with its context. Its antigen is as yet unknown. The sample comes from a study of CD8 T cells in ankylosing spondylitis. Making the TCR beta libraries involved quantitative 5'-RACE with molecular barcodes. Each CDR3 protein gets one entry after TCRdb re-called the 5' RACE reads with MiXCR. The sample contains about 480,000 distinct CDR3 sequences, more than 15% of which appear only once. General study findings and limits: Among TCR beta sequences, a motif of 7 to 9 highly homologous variants appeared characteristic of ankylosing spondylitis blood. In reactive arthritis synovial fluid and blood, some motif variants had been reported before.

Looked up from germline, CDR1 is SEHNR and CDR2 is FQNEAQ (reference sequence). This CDR3 is built from 14 residues. The V end was cut by 5 bases, the J end by 4 bases, with 11 bases between. The chain carries TRBV7-9 and TRBJ2-2; D remains ambiguous. The source is a male donor with ankylosing spondylitis. The source material was blood, either unsorted or a sorted T cell fraction (not recorded which). DNA for the CDR3: TGTGCCAGCAGCCCCGCCAAGGGCACCGGGGAGCTGTTTTTT. Translation gives CASSPAKGTGELFF.